Listed here are 8 T cell receptor beta chains from one sample, sequenced in a study of glioma-infiltrating T cells. TCR alpha and beta CDR3 regions were amplified from RNA using iRepertoire nested multiplex PCR. Each CDR3 protein is one row after TCRdb ran MiXCR on the multiplex PCR reads. The table includes approximately 190,000 distinct CDR3 sequences, approximately 30% detected once. Source material: glioma tissue, nonneoplastic brain tissue, or PBMCs (not recorded which). These receptors were taken from a human donor with low-grade glioma or glioblastoma, undergoing nonglioma brain surgery, or in good health (not recorded which).

Comment on this clonotype: This may come from a read error, since a much larger clone is one base off. As DNA, the CDR3 is TGTGCCAGCTCACCAGAGGGACTAGCGTACAATGAGCAGTACTTC. This translates into CASSPEGLAYNEQYF. This sequence joins TRBV18 and TRBJ2-7, with 10 bases fitting TRBD2. This CDR3 is 15 amino acids long. CDR1 is KGHSH and CDR2 is LQKENI in the germline V gene. The trim removed 2 bases at V and 7 bases at J, leaving 8 bases unmatched.

V is TRBV9 and J is TRBJ2-7; 9 positions agree with TRBD2. Germline V CDR1 and CDR2: SGDLS, YYNGEE. V dropped 6 bases and J dropped 2; count of bases not matched to a gene: 3. The CDR3 sequence is 13 residues long. CDR3 amino acids: CASNSGGTYEQYF. The CDR3, as DNA: TGTGCCAGCAATAGCGGGGGTACCTACGAGCAGTACTTC.

This clonotype was counted many times. The gene calls are TRBV7-9 and TRBJ2-7; 10 bases line up with TRBD2. After removal of 5 bases from V and 3 bases from J, the junction contained 7 bases not matched to a gene. CDR3 size: 15 residues. Germline CDR1 SEHNR, CDR2 FQNEAQ (reference sequence). The chain's CDR3 is CASSLTTSGFYEQYF. The CDR3 DNA reads as TGTGCCAGCAGCCTGACGACTAGCGGGTTCTACGAGCAGTACTTC.

This clonotype was picked up many times. Since a much larger clone is just one base distant, this may be a read error. V usage is TRBV2 and J usage is TRBJ2-5; D is undetermined. From germline, CDR1 is SNHLY and CDR2 FYNNEI. V gave up 3 bases and J gave up 5 bases, with 1 base separating them. The CDR3 runs 10 residues. The chain's CDR3 is CASSDETQYF. Written as DNA, the CDR3 is TGTGCCAGCAGTGACGAGACCCAGTACTTC.

The J gene is TRBJ1-5, the V gene TRBV29-1, with D perhaps TRBD1 (5 bases). This CDR3 contains 12 residues. Germline CDR1 and CDR2: SQVTM and ANQGSEA. V lost 4 bases and J lost 5, with 9 bases in between. CDR3 residues: CSVGSRDQPQHF. The DNA of the CDR3 is TGCAGCGTTGGGTCCAGGGATCAGCCCCAGCATTTT.

This clonotype was observed a handful of times. This rearrangement joins TRBV12-3 or TRBV12-4 to TRBJ2-2; D is undetermined. This CDR3 spans 12 amino acids. V was cut by 3 bases and J by 10 bases, with 9 bases left in between. CDR3 in DNA: TGTGCCAGCAGTTTGCTCTCCATGGAGCTGTTTTTT. As protein: CASSLLSMELFF.

Only a few counts were recorded for this clonotype. The J gene is TRBJ2-7, the V gene TRBV18; maybe TRBD2 (6 bases). The ends were cut back, 2 bases at V and 2 bases at J, with 16 bases in the middle. The CDR3 has 16 residues. Germline values: CDR1 KGHSH, CDR2 LQKENI. The CDR3 DNA reads TGTGCCAGCTCACCATCTTACGTGGGAGGAACCTACGAGCAGTACTTC. Amino acid sequence: CASSPSYVGGTYEQYF.

This clonotype was detected only a few times. CDR3 DNA sequence: TGTGCCAGCATCTCTAACACCCGTTCAGCGGGAGGAGAGACCCAGTACTTC. This sequence encodes CASISNTRSAGGETQYF. The J gene is TRBJ2-5, the V gene TRBV2, with 9 bases that match TRBD2. The CDR3 contains 17 residues. V was clipped by 7 bases and J by 4 bases; unmatched bases: 16. Germline loops: CDR1 SNHLY, CDR2 FYNNEI.